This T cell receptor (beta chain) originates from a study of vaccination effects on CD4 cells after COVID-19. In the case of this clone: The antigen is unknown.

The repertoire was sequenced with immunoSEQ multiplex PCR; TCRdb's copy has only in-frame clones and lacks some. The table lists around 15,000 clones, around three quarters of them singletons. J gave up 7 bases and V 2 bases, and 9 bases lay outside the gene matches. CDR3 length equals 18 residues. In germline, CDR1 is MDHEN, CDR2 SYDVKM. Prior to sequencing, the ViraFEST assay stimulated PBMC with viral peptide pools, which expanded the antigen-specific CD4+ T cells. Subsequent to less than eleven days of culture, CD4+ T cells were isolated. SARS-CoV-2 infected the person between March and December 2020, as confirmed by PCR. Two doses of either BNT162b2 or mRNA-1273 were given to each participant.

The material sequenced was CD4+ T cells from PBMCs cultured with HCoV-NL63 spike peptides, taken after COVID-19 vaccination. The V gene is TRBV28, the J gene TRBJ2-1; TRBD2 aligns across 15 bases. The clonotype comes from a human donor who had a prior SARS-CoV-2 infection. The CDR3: CASSLGGLAGGTVNEQFF. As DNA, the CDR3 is TGTGCCAGCAGTTTAGGGGGACTAGCGGGAGGTACGGTGAATGAGCAGTTCTTC. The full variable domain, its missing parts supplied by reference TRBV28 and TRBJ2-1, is DVKVTQSSRYLVKRTGEKVFLECVQDMDHENMFWYRQDPGLGLRLIYFSYDVKMKEKGDIPEGYSVSREKKERFSLILESASTNQTSMYLCASSLGGLAGGTVNEQFFGPGTRLTVL.